The text below deals with one TCR beta chain. This sample was included in a study of long-term antiretroviral therapy in people with HIV. Study-level information: The 2015 recommendation for immediate ART came about a decade after the earliest samples.

At the survey level, the v3.0 immunoSEQ assay was run. The protocol was immunoSEQ multiplex PCR, while the TCRdb copy is restricted to in-frame clones and leaves out a portion. The sample contains about 20,000 clones, 70% to 90% of which appear only once. Per germline, CDR1 SGHRS and CDR2 YFSETQ. The CDR3 loop spans 14 amino acids. Specimen: unsorted PBMCs, collected around 2.7 years after starting antiretroviral therapy. This TCR derives from a woman between 45 and 60 years old with HIV. This chain connects TRBV5-1 to TRBJ1-6, with 8 bases identical to TRBD1. CDR3 residues: CVQHPPGGGSPLHF. CDR3 sequence (DNA): TGCGTCCAGCACCCCCCAGGGGGCGGGTCACCCCTCCACTTT.